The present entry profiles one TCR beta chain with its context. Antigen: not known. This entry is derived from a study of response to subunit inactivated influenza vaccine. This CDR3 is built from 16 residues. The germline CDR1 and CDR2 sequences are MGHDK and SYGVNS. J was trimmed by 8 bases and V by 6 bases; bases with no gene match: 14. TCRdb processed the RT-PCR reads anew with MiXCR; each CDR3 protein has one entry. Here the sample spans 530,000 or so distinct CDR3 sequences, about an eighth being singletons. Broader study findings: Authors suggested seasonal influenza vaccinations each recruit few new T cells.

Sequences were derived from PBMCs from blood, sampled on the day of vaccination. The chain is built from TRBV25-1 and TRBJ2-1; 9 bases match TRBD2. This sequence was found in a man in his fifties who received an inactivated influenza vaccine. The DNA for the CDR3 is TGTGCCAGCAGGCCGGGGACTAGCTCCCATTTGGATGAGCAGTTCTTC. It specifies CASRPGTSSHLDEQFF.